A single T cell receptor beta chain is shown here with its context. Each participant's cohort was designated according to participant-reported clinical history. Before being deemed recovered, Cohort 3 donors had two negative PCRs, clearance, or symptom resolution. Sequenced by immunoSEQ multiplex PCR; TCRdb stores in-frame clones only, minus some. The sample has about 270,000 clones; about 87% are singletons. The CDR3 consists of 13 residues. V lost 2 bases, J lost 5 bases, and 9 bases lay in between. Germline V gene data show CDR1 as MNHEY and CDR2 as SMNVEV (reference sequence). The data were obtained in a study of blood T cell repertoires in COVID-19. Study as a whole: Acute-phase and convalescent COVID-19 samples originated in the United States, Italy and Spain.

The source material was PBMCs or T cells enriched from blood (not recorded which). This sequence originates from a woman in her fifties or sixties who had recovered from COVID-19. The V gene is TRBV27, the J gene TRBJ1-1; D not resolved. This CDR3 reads CASSLTGFTEAFF. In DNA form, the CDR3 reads TGTGCCAGCAGTTTAACGGGATTTACTGAAGCTTTCTTT.